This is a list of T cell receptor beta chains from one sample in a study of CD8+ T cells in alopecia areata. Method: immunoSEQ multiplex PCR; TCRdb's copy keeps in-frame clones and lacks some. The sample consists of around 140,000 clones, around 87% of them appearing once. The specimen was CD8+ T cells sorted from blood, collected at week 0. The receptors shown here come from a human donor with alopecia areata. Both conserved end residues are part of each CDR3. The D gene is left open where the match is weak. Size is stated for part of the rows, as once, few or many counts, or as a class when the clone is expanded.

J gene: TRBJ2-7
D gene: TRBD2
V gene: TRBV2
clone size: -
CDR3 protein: CASSWGGTLPYEQYF
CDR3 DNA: TGTGCCAGCAGTTGGGGAGGGACCCTTCCCTACGAGCAGTACTTC

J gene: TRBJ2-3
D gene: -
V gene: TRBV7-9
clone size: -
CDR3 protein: CASSLVKVGLSSTDTQYF
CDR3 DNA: TGTGCCAGCAGCTTAGTCAAGGTTGGGCTATCCTCCACAGATACGCAGTATTTT

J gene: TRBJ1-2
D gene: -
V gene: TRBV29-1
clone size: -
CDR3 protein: CSVEETTVENYGYTF
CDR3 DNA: TGCAGCGTTGAAGAAACGACAGTGGAGAACTATGGCTACACCTTC

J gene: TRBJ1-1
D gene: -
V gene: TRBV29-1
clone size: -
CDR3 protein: CSVVMNTEAFF
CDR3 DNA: TGCAGCGTTGTCATGAACACTGAAGCTTTCTTT

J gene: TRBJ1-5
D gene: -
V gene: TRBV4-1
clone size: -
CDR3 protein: CASSQEPRRNQPQHF
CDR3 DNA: TGCGCCAGCAGCCAAGAACCCCGAAGGAATCAGCCCCAGCATTTT

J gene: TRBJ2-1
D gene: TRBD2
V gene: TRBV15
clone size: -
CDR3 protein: CATSREGGGAYNEQFF
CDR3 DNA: TGTGCCACCAGCAGAGAGGGCGGGGGGGCCTACAATGAGCAGTTCTTC

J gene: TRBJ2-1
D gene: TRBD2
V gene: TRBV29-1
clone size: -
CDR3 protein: CSAPGLAGGSSYNEQFF
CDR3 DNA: TGCAGCGCACCGGGACTAGCGGGAGGGAGCTCCTACAATGAGCAGTTCTTC

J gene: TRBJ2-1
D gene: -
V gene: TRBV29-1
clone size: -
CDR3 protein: CSVEGRYNEQFF
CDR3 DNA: TGCAGCGTTGAAGGTCGGTACAATGAGCAGTTCTTC

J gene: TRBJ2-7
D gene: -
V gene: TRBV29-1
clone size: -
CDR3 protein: CSAEGGTGEQYF
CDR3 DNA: TGCAGCGCCGAGGGGGGGACGGGCGAGCAGTACTTC

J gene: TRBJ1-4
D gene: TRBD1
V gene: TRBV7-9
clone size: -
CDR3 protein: CASSPETGVYEKLFF
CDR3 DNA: TGTGCCAGCAGCCCAGAGACAGGGGTATATGAAAAACTGTTTTTT

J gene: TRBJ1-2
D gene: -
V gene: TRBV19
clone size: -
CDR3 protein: CASSETKDSVYGYTF
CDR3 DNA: TGTGCCAGTAGTGAAACCAAGGACTCAGTCTATGGCTACACCTTC

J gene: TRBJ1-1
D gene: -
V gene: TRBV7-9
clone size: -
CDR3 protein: CASSLWGKGSTNTEAFF
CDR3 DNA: TGTGCCAGCAGCCTTTGGGGTAAAGGCAGTACGAACACTGAAGCTTTCTTT

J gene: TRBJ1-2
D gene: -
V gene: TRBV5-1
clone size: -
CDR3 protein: CAIQTNYGYTF
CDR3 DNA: TGCGCCATCCAAACTAACTATGGCTACACCTTC

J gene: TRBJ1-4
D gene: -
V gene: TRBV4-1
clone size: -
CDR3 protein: CASSQDGGEKLFF
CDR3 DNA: TGCGCCAGCAGCCAAGATGGAGGGGAAAAACTGTTTTTT

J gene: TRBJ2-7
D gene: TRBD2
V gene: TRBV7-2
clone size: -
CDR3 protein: CASSLSGESSYEQYF
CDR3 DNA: TGTGCCAGCAGCCTTAGCGGGGAGAGCTCCTACGAGCAGTACTTC

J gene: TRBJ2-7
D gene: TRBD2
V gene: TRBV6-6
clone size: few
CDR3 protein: CASSSLAETYEQYF
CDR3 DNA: TGTGCCAGCAGTTCGCTAGCGGAGACGTACGAGCAGTACTTC

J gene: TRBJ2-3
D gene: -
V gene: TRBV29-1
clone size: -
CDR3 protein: CSIGGLFINTDTQYF
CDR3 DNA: TGCAGCATCGGTGGACTTTTTATAAACACAGATACGCAGTATTTT

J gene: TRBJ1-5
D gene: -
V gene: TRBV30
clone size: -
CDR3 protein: CAWSVGDPQPQHF
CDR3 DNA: TGTGCCTGGAGTGTAGGGGATCCTCAGCCCCAGCATTTT

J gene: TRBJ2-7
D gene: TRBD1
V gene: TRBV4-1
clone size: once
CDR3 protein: CASSPGTAAYEQYF
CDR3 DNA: TGCGCCAGCAGCCCCGGGACAGCAGCCTACGAGCAGTACTTC

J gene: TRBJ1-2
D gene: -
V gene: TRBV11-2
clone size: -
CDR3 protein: CASSLREWEGYTF
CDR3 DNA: TGTGCCAGCAGCCTCAGGGAATGGGAAGGCTACACCTTC

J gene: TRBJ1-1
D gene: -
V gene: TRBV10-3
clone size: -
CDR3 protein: CAIRGGRGTEAFF
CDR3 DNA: TGTGCCATCAGGGGGGGAAGGGGGACTGAAGCTTTCTTT

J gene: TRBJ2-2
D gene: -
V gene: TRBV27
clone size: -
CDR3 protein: CASSLVLASGELFF
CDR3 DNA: TGTGCCAGCAGTTTGGTGCTAGCGTCGGGGGAGCTGTTTTTT

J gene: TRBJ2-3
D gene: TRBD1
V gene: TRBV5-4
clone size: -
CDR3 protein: CASSFPGQGTDTQYF
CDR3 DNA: TGTGCCAGCAGCTTTCCGGGACAGGGGACAGATACGCAGTATTTT

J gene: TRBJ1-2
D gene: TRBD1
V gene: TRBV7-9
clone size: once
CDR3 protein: CASSLGTGYGDGYTF
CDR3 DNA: TGTGCCAGCAGCTTGGGGACAGGGTATGGCGATGGCTACACCTTC

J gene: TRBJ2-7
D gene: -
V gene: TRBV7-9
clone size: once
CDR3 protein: CASSLSQGTYEQYF
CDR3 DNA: TGTGCCAGCAGCTTGAGTCAGGGGACCTACGAGCAGTACTTC

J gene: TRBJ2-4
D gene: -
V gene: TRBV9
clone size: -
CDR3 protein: CASSVDGSKNIQYF
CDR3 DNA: TGTGCCAGCAGCGTAGATGGGTCCAAAAACATTCAGTACTTC

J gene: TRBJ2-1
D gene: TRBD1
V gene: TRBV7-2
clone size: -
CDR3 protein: CASLGQAAFGEQFF
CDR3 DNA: TGTGCCAGCCTCGGACAGGCTGCCTTCGGTGAGCAGTTCTTC

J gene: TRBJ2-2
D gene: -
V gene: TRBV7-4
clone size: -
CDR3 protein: CASSLTFGWGTGELFF
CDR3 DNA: TGTGCCAGCAGCCTAACCTTCGGGTGGGGAACCGGGGAGCTGTTTTTT

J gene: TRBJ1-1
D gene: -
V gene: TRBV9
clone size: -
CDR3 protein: CASSVARAGVTEAFF
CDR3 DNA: TGTGCCAGCAGCGTAGCAAGGGCAGGGGTGACTGAAGCTTTCTTT

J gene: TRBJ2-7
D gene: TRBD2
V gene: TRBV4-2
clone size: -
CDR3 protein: CASSPIPGTSGSYEQYF
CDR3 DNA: TGTGCCAGCAGCCCGATCCCCGGGACTAGCGGCTCCTACGAGCAGTACTTC

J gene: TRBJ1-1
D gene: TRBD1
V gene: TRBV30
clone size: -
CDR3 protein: CAWNDGQDSINEAFF
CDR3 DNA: TGTGCCTGGAATGATGGACAGGACTCGATTAATGAAGCTTTCTTT

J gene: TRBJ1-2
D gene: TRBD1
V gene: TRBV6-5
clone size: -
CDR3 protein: CASGKLDRVFNGYTF
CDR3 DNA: TGTGCCAGCGGGAAGTTGGACAGGGTATTTAATGGCTACACCTTC

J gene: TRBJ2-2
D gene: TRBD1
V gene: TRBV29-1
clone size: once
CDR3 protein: CSDHGSLVRDRVTGELFF
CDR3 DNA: TGCAGCGACCACGGGTCCCTCGTCAGGGACAGGGTAACCGGGGAGCTGTTTTTT

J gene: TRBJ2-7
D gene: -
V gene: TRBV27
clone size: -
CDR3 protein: CASSFKVAYEQYF
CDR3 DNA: TGTGCCAGCAGTTTCAAGGTAGCCTACGAGCAGTACTTC

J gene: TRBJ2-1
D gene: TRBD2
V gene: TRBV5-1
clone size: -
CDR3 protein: CASSHPGLASHEQFF
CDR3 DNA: TGCGCCAGCAGCCACCCGGGACTAGCGTCGCATGAGCAGTTCTTC

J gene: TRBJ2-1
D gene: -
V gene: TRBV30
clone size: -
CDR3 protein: CAWSVDTNEQFF
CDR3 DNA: TGTGCCTGGAGTGTAGATACCAATGAGCAGTTCTTC

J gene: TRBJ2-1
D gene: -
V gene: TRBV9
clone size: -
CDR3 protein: CASSVSRGPYNEQFF
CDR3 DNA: TGTGCCAGCAGCGTGTCGCGGGGGCCCTACAATGAGCAGTTCTTC

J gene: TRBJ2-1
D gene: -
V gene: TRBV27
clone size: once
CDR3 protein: CASSFPGLYNEQFF
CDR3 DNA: TGTGCCAGCAGTTTCCCCGGACTCTACAATGAGCAGTTCTTC

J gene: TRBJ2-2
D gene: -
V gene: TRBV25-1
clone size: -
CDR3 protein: CASSVRTPIWGSGGELFF
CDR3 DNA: TGTGCCAGCAGTGTCCGAACCCCCATCTGGGGCTCAGGCGGGGAGCTGTTTTTT

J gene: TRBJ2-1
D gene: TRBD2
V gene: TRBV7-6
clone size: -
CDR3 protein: CASSKSGSGGEQFF
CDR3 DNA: TGTGCCAGCAGCAAAAGCGGGAGCGGGGGAGAGCAGTTCTTC